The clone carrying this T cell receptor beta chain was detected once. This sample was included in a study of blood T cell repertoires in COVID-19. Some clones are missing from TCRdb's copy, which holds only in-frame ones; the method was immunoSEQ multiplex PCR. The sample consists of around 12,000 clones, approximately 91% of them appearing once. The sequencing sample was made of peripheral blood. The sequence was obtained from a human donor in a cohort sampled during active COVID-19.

DNA of the CDR3: TGTGCCAGCAGCCCCGGGACAGGCGGAGAGACCCAGTACTTC. It codes for CASSPGTGGETQYF. The chain recombines TRBV6-5 with TRBJ2-5; 8 bases align to TRBD1. CDR1 is MNHEY, CDR2 SVGAGI, per germline. Trimming at V came to 6 bases and at J to 4 bases, leaving 7 bases not matched to a gene. The length of the CDR3 is 14 residues.